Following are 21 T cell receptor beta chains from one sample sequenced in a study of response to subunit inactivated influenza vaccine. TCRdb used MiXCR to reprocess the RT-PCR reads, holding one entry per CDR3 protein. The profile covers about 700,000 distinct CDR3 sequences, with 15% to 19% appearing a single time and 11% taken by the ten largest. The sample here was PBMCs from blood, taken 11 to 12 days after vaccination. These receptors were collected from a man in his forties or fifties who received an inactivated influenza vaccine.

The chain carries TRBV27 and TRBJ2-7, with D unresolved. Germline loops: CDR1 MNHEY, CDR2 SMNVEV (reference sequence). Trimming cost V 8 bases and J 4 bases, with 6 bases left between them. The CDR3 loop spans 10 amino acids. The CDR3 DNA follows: TGTGCCAGCGGACGTTACGAGCAGTACTTC. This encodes CASGRYEQYF.

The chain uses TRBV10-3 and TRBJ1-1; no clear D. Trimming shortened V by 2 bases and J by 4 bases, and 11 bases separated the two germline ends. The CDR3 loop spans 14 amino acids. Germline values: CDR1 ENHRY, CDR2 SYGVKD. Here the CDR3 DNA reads TGTGCCATCAGTGAGGGGGTCGGGCGCACTGAAGCTTTCTTT. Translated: CAISEGVGRTEAFF.

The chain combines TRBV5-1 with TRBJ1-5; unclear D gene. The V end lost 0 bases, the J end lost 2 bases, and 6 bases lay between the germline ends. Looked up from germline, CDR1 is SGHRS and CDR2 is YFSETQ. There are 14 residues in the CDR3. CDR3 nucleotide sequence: TGCGCCAGCAGCTTGGAGTCAGGCAATCAGCCCCAGCATTTT. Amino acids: CASSLESGNQPQHF.

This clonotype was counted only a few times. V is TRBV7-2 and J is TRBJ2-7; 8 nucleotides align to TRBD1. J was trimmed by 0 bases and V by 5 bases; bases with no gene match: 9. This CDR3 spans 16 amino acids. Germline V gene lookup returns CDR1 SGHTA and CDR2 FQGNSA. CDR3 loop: CASSERTGSISYEQYF. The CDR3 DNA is TGTGCCAGCAGCGAACGGACAGGGAGTATCTCCTACGAGCAGTACTTC.

Written as DNA, the CDR3 is TGTGCCAGCAGCCCAGACGGGCTTAATCAGCCCCAGCATTTT. As protein: CASSPDGLNQPQHF. The chain employs TRBV7-8 and TRBJ1-5; D is uncertain. Germline loops: CDR1 SGHVS, CDR2 FQNEAQ. The V gene lost 5 bases and the J gene lost 4 bases, with 12 bases spanning the gap. This CDR3 contains 14 residues. Drawing the rest from reference TRBV7-8 and TRBJ1-5, the complete variable domain is GAGVSQSPRYKVAKRGQDVALRCDPISGHVSLFWYQQALGQGPEFLTYFQNEAQLDKSGLPSDRFFAERPEGSVSTLKIQRTQQEDSAVYLCASSPDGLNQPQHFGDGTRLSIL.

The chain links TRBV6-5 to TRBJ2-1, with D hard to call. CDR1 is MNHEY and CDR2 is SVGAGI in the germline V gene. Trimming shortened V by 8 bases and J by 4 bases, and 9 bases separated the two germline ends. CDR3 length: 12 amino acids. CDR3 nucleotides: TGTGCCAGCCACGCGCGATACAATGAGCAGTTCTTC. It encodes CASHARYNEQFF.

CDR3 in amino acids: CSASPGKRNQPQHF. The CDR3 DNA reads as TGCAGTGCTTCTCCGGGAAAGCGGAATCAGCCCCAGCATTTT. The chain uses TRBV20-1 and TRBJ1-5; D unresolved. The V end lost 5 bases, the J end lost 4 bases, and 15 bases lay between the germline ends. CDR3 length equals 14 residues. Germline CDR1 is DFQATT and CDR2 is SNEGSKA (reference sequence).

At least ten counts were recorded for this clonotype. Written as DNA, the CDR3 is TGTGCCAGCTCCGGGACAGACCTCTACAATGAGCAGTTCTTC. This codes for CASSGTDLYNEQFF. The chain has TRBV7-9 and TRBJ2-1, with 7 bases identical to TRBD1. Germline values: CDR1 SEHNR, CDR2 FQNEAQ (reference sequence). Losses at the gene ends were 8 bases for V and 3 bases for J; bases not matched to a gene: 7. The length of the CDR3 is 14 residues.

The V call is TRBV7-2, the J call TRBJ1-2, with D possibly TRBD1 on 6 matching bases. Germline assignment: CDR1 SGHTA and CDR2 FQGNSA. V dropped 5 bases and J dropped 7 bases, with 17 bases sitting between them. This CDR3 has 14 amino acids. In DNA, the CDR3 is TGTGCCAGCAGCCCCCCAGGTCGGGGGGCTGGCTACACCTTC. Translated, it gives CASSPPGRGAGYTF.

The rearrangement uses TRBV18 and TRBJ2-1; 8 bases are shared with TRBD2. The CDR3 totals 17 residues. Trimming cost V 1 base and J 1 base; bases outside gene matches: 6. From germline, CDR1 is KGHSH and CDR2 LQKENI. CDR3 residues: CASSPRPLADSYNEQFF. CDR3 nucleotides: TGTGCCAGCTCACCACGCCCACTAGCGGATTCCTACAATGAGCAGTTCTTC.

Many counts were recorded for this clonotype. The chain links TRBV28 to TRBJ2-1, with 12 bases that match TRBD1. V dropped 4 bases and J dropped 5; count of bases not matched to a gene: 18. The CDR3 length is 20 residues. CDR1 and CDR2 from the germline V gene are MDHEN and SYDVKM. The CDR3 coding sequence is TGTGCCAGCAGTTCCCCCGGGACAGGGGGCATGGCGGGCTCAAACAATGAGCAGTTCTTC. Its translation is CASSSPGTGGMAGSNNEQFF.

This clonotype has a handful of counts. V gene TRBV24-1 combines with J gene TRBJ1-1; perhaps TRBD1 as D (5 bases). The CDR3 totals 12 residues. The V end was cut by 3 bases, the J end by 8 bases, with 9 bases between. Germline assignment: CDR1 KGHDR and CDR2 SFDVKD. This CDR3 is CATSDAKGEAFF. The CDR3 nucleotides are TGTGCCACCAGTGATGCGAAGGGGGAAGCTTTCTTT.

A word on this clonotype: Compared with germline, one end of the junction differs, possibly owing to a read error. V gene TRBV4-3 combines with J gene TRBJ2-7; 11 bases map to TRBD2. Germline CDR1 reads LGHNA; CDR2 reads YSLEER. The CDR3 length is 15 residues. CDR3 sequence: CTSSQGTSGSYEQYF. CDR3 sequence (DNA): TGCACCAGCAGCCAAGGGACTAGCGGAAGTTACGAGCAGTACTTC.

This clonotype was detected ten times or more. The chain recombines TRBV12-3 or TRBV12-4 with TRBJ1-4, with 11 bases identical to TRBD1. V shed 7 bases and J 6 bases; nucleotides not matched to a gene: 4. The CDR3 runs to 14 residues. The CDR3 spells CASTPDRGHEKLFF. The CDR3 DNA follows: TGTGCCAGCACCCCGGACAGGGGGCATGAAAAACTGTTTTTT.

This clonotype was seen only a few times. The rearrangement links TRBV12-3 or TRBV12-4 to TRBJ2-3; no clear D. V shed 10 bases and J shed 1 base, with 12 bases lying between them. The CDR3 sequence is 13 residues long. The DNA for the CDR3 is TGTGCCACCACAAAGTTAGGCACAGATACGCAGTATTTT. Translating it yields CATTKLGTDTQYF.

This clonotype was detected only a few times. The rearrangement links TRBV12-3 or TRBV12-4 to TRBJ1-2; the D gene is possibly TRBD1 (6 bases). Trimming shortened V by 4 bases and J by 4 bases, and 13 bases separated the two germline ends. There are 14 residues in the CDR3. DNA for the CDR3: TGTGCCAGCAGTTCTAAGGGGGATAGCTATGGCTACACCTTC. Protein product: CASSSKGDSYGYTF.

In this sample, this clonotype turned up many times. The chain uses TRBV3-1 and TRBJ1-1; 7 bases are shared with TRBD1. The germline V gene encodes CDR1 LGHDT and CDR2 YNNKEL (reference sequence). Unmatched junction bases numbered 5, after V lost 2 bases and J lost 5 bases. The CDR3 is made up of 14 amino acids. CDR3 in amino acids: CASSQQGGRTEAFF. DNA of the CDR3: TGTGCCAGCAGCCAACAGGGGGGAAGAACTGAAGCTTTCTTT.

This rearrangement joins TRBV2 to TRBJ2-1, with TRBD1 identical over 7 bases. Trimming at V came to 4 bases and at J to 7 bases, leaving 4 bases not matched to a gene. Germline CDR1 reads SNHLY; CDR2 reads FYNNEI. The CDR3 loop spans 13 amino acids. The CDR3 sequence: CASSGDSKNEQFF. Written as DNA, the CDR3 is TGTGCCAGCAGTGGGGACAGCAAAAATGAGCAGTTCTTC.

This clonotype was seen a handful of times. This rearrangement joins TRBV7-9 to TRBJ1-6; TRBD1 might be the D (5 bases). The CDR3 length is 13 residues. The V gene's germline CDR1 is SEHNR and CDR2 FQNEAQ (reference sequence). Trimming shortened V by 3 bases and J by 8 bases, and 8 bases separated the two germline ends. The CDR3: CASSFRADSPLHF. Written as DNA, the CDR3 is TGTGCCAGCAGCTTCAGGGCTGATTCACCCCTCCACTTT.

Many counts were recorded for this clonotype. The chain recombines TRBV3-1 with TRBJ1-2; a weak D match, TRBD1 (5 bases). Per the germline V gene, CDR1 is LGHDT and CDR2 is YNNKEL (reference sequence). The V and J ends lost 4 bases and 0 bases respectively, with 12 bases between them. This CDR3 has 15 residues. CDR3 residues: CASSRGTGANYGYTF. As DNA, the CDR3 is TGTGCCAGCAGCCGGGGAACAGGTGCTAACTATGGCTACACCTTC.

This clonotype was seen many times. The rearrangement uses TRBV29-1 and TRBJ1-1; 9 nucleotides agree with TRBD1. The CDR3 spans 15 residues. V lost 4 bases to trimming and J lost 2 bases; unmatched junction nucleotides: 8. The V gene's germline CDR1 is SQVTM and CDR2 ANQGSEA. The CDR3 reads CSVVRTGDLNTEAFF. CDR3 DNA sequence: TGCAGCGTTGTCAGGACAGGGGATCTTAACACTGAAGCTTTCTTT.